What follows are 10 T cell receptor beta chains derived from one specimen sequenced in a study of T cell clonality in common variable immunodeficiency. Using immunoSEQ multiplex PCR, the repertoire was profiled, and TCRdb retains in-frame clones only, with some absent. Recorded here are over 15,000 clones, none singletons. For these TCRs, the target antigens are not known. Overall study results and limits: Common variable immunodeficiency TCR beta sequences reportedly had fewer deletions and N-nucleotide insertions.

Material: peripheral blood mononuclear cells. The origin of the receptors is a human donor with common variable immunodeficiency.

Many counts were recorded for this clone. The CDR3 is cut off 3 residues early in the read; its end comes from the germline J gene. V gene TRBV5-4 combines with J gene TRBJ2-5; no clear D. Germline V gene sequence: CDR1 SGHNT, CDR2 YYREEE (reference sequence). The CDR3 consists of 11 residues. V was trimmed by 0 bases and J by 7 bases, leaving 4 bases between them. The CDR3 reads CASSLEGTQYF. CDR3 DNA (partial): TGTGCCAGCAGCTTGGAGGGGACC.

In its sample, this clone was seen a few times. The read ends 3 residues shy of where the CDR3 ends; the end is completed using the germline J gene. The rearrangement joins TRBV2 to TRBJ2-3, with TRBD1 matching 8 bases. Germline CDR1 reads SNHLY; CDR2 reads FYNNEI. V lost 5 bases, J lost 3 bases, and 7 bases stayed unmatched. CDR3 size: 15 residues. The chain's CDR3 is CASSQQGGGTDTQYF. Incomplete CDR3 DNA: TGTGCCAGCAGTCAACAGGGGGGCGGTACAGATACG.

Ten or more counts support this clone. Coverage ceases 3 residues before the CDR3 finishes, and the germline J gene fills in the end. This sequence joins TRBV18 and TRBJ1-6; 7 nucleotides match TRBD1. This CDR3 is 16 amino acids long. Germline-derived CDR1 and CDR2 are KGHSH and LQKENI. V shed 5 bases and J 6 bases; nucleotides not matched to a gene: 10. Partial CDR3 DNA: TGTGCCAGCTCAGCCGAGACCGGGACAGTTAATTCACCC. This translates into CASSAETGTVNSP. The full CDR3 is CASSAETGTVNSPLHF.

This clone was seen a few times. The read gets to within 3 residues of the CDR3 end, and the germline J gene fills in the rest. The chain is built from TRBV7-8 and TRBJ1-6; D may be TRBD1 (6 bases). Germline-derived CDR1 and CDR2 are SGHVS and FQNEAQ. This CDR3 is 15 amino acids long. V lost 0 bases, J lost 8 bases, and 11 bases lay in between. CDR3 in amino acids: CASSLATGLDSPLHF. The CDR3 DNA, read in part, is TGTGCCAGCAGCTTAGCGACAGGTTTAGATTCACCC.

This clone was seen more than once but under ten times. The CDR3 end falls 3 residues outside the read, so it is completed with the germline J gene. The chain recombines TRBV29-1 with TRBJ2-3, with TRBD2 matching over 10 bases. Losses at the gene ends were 3 bases for V and 3 bases for J; bases not matched to a gene: 9. The V gene's germline CDR1 is SQVTM and CDR2 ANQGSEA. CDR3 size: 16 residues. CDR3 loop: CSVEGGLARGTDTQYF. The sequenced part of the CDR3 DNA is TGCAGCGTTGAGGGGGGACTAGCGAGAGGGACAGATACG.

Worth noting for this clone: The read halts 3 residues ahead of the CDR3 end, with the missing end drawn from the germline J gene. The chain recombines TRBV19 with TRBJ2-5; 8 bases fit TRBD1. Unmatched junction bases numbered 1, after V lost 3 bases and J lost 1 base. CDR1 LNHDA and CDR2 SQIVND come from the germline V gene (reference sequence). This CDR3 spans 14 amino acids. CDR3 bases read: TGTGCCAGTAGTATTGGGACAGGCCAAGAGACC. Residues: CASSIGTGQET. The whole CDR3 sequence is CASSIGTGQETQYF.

This clone is labeled as medium-sized. The read halts 3 residues ahead of the CDR3 end, with the missing end drawn from the germline J gene. The rearrangement uses TRBV15 and TRBJ2-3; D call uncertain. The CDR3 is 15 residues long. Germline lookup yields CDR1 LNHNV and CDR2 YYDKDF (reference sequence). V dropped 6 bases and J dropped 2 bases, with 15 bases sitting between them. CDR3 sequence reads: CATSRRAYNTDTQYF. The CDR3 DNA, read in part, is TGTGCCACCAGTCGAAGGGCGTATAACACAGATACG.

Note on this clone: Read data end 3 residues before the CDR3 end; the end is taken from the germline J gene. V and J are TRBV6-2 or TRBV6-3 and TRBJ2-4; 7 bases align to TRBD1. The CDR3 has 16 amino acids. V shed 0 bases and J 3 bases; nucleotides not matched to a gene: 5. Germline CDR1 MNHEY, CDR2 SVGEGT. The covered CDR3 bases are TGTGCCAGCAGTTACTCCTTCCGGGACAGCAAAAACATT. Amino acid sequence: CASSYSFRDSKNI. The entire CDR3 is CASSYSFRDSKNIQYF.

In this sample, this clone turned up many times. The DNA ends 3 residues before the CDR3 does, and the rest of the CDR3 is filled in from the germline J gene. The J gene is TRBJ2-3, the V gene TRBV20-1, with 9 bases identical to TRBD1. V lost 6 bases and J lost 6; bases outside the gene matches: 10. This CDR3 contains 14 residues. CDR1 and CDR2 (germline): DFQATT, SNEGSKA (reference sequence). CDR3: CSAQIRDRADTQYF. The sequenced CDR3 bases are TGCAGTGCGCAGATCCGGGACAGGGCGGATACG.

This clone was detected ten times or more. The sequence runs out 3 residues before the end of the CDR3; the remainder is reconstructed from the germline J gene. The V call is TRBV2, the J call TRBJ2-1; 8 positions match TRBD2. The V gene end was trimmed by 3 bases and the J gene end by 3 bases; junction bases not matched to a gene: 1. Looked up from germline, CDR1 is SNHLY and CDR2 is FYNNEI. The CDR3 extends over 14 amino acids. The sequenced part of the CDR3 DNA is TGTGCCAGCAGTGAGGCGGGGGGCTACAATGAG. Its translation is CASSEAGGYNE. The entire CDR3 protein reads CASSEAGGYNEQFF.